This TCR beta chain was found in a study of cytomegalovirus exposure and HLA in healthy donors. Study-wide context: Out of approximately 170 million T cells, an earlier analysis found roughly 100 million unique TCR beta sequences in total.

A note on this clone: Its antigen is not identified.

PCR employed 60 Vbeta and 13 Jbeta primers. The assay was immunoSEQ multiplex PCR, and TCRdb's table has in-frame clones only and misses some. Of 200,000 or so clones in the sample, 87% were seen once. The CDR3 has 16 amino acids. In germline, CDR1 is LNHDA, CDR2 SQIVND (reference sequence). V lost 2 bases and J lost 7; bases outside the gene matches: 8. Study findings and constraints: The authors excluded some V segments, including TRBV6-2 and TRBV6-3, as indistinguishable. Available immune exposure information covered CMV serostatus only. The dataset shows that most TCR sequences were rare, while some public TCRs occurred in many donors.

The clonotype originates from a man aged 25 to 40 in good health and CMV-seronegative. The sequenced material came from PBMCs. The chain links TRBV19 to TRBJ2-3; TRBD1 matches 11 bases. The CDR3 sequence is CASSIIPGQGAYTQYF. CDR3 nucleotides: TGTGCCAGTAGTATAATCCCAGGACAGGGGGCATATACGCAGTATTTT. Combining the CDR3 with reference TRBV19 and TRBJ2-3 gives the whole variable domain DGGITQSPKYLFRKEGQNVTLSCEQNLNHDAMYWYRQDPGQGLRLIYYSQIVNDFQKGDIAEGYSVSREKKESFPLTVTSAQKNPTAFYLCASSIIPGQGAYTQYFGPGTRLTVL.